These T cell receptor beta chains were read from a single sample in a study of OX40 agonist ivuxolimab in advanced cancers. The protocol was immunoSEQ multiplex PCR, while the TCRdb copy is restricted to in-frame clones and leaves out a portion. The sample includes more than 45,000 clones, 70% to 80% of them seen just once. The sequenced sample was CD4+ or CD8+ T cells sorted from blood, obtained in a trial of the OX40 agonist ivuxolimab. The source of these receptors is an adult with an advanced solid tumor such as melanoma, head and neck, liver or kidney cancer. The CDR3 runs from the conserved cysteine through the conserved F or W. A D gene is named only where the DNA matches it firmly. The listing skips clone size in some rows; elsewhere it reads once, few, many or a size class.

j_gene | v_gene | abundance | d_gene | CDR3nt | CDR3aa
TRBJ1-2 | TRBV12-5 | - | TRBD1 | TGTGCTAGTGGTTTGGGGTATCAGGGGGCGGATGGCTACACCTTC | CASGLGYQGADGYTF
TRBJ2-1 | TRBV5-1 | - | - | TGCGCCAGCAGCGAGTACCCGAGCTCCTACAATGAGCAGTTCTTC | CASSEYPSSYNEQFF
TRBJ2-3 | TRBV5-1 | - | - | TGCGCCAGCAGCCCGGGGTCCATGCGCACAGATACGCAGTATTTT | CASSPGSMRTDTQYF
TRBJ1-1 | TRBV5-8 | - | TRBD1 | TGTGCCAGCAGCCAACCTAACAGGGGGCGTTTGTACACTGAAGCTTTCTTT | CASSQPNRGRLYTEAFF
TRBJ1-5 | TRBV5-5 | - | TRBD1 | TGTGCCAGCAGCCCTAGTGCGGACAGGGGGTCTTCAGGCAATCAGCCCCAGCATTTT | CASSPSADRGSSGNQPQHF
TRBJ2-2 | TRBV21-1 | - | - | TGTGCCAGCAGTGGGGGGCGAGAGGCGGACACCGGGGAGCTGTTTTTT | CASSGGREADTGELFF
TRBJ2-7 | TRBV19 | - | TRBD1 | TGTGCCAGTAGTACTCGGACAGGAAGTAACGAGCAGTACTTC | CASSTRTGSNEQYF
TRBJ2-7 | TRBV28 | - | TRBD1 | TGTGCCAGCAGTTTAGACAGGGTCTTGGTCGAGCAGTACTTC | CASSLDRVLVEQYF
TRBJ1-4 | TRBV9 | - | TRBD1 | TGTGCCAGCAGCGTAGGACAGGGGGTGGAAAAACTGTTTTTT | CASSVGQGVEKLFF
TRBJ1-1 | TRBV6-1 | - | - | TGTGCCAGCACCCGGATACCGGAAGCTCACACTGAAGCTTTCTTT | CASTRIPEAHTEAFF
TRBJ2-7 | TRBV28 | - | - | TGTGCCAGCAGTGCGAGACTTGGTGCTTACGAGCAGTACTTC | CASSARLGAYEQYF
TRBJ1-3 | TRBV10-3 | - | - | TGTGCCATCAGTGATAGGCAGGCACCCTCTGGAAACACCATATATTTT | CAISDRQAPSGNTIYF
TRBJ2-2 | TRBV2 | once | - | TGTGCCAGCAGTAAATGGGACACCGGGGAGCTGTTTTTT | CASSKWDTGELFF
TRBJ1-2 | TRBV27 | - | TRBD1 | TGTGCCAGCAGCCCACAGGGGGTCTATGGCTACACCTTC | CASSPQGVYGYTF
TRBJ2-3 | TRBV5-4 | - | - | TGTGCCAGCAGCCAGTGGGGTAGGGCAGATACGCAGTATTTT | CASSQWGRADTQYF
TRBJ2-7 | TRBV9 | - | - | TGTGCCAGCAGCGCCGGTGTATGGCCGATCGAGCAGTACTTC | CASSAGVWPIEQYF
TRBJ2-5 | TRBV5-4 | - | TRBD2 | TGTGCCAGCAGCTTGGGAGGGGCTAGCGGTTACCTGGAGCAGTACTTC | CASSLGGASGYLEQYF
TRBJ1-2 | TRBV28 | - | - | TGTGCCAGCAGTTTACCGCTCCTCAGGGGTACCTATGGCTACACCTTC | CASSLPLLRGTYGYTF
TRBJ2-1 | TRBV5-1 | - | TRBD2 | TGCGCCAGCAGCTTGGAGCCGGGACTAGCGGCCGCCTGGGGGTTCTTC | CASSLEPGLAAAWGFF
TRBJ1-1 | TRBV28 | once | - | TGTGCCAGCAGAAGCCTGGGACATTTGAACACTGAAGCTTTCTTT | CASRSLGHLNTEAFF
TRBJ1-2 | TRBV28 | - | - | TGTGCCAGCAGTTTCCTCGGATCCCTCTATGGCTACACCTTC | CASSFLGSLYGYTF
TRBJ1-5 | TRBV23-1 | - | TRBD1 | TGCGCCAGCATTTCAATATCCGGGACAGGGCATTGGCAGCCCCAGCATTTT | CASISISGTGHWQPQHF